The 24 T cell receptor beta chains listed next were all sequenced from one sample in a study of T cells in Graves' hyperthyroidism and ophthalmopathy. Amplified TCR beta CDR3 regions derived from RNA transcripts. The TCR CDR3 was amplified in a first-round RT-PCR using the HTBI primer set. MiXCR, run by TCRdb on the multiplex PCR reads, gives a single entry per CDR3 protein. The sample includes more than 500,000 distinct CDR3 sequences, approximately 44% of them seen just once. Sequenced input: peripheral blood or thyroid tissue (not recorded which). The receptors were gathered from an adult woman with Graves' disease, either hyperthyroidism or ophthalmopathy (not recorded which).

CDR3 nucleotide sequence: TGCAGTGCTAGACGGACTGAAAAACTGTTTTTT. As protein: CSARRTEKLFF. The gene calls are TRBV20-1 and TRBJ1-4; D gene ambiguous. This CDR3 contains 11 residues. Looked up from germline, CDR1 is DFQATT and CDR2 is SNEGSKA (reference sequence). V was pared by 2 bases and J by 7 bases, with 5 bases between.

This rearrangement joins TRBV15 to TRBJ2-2; 7 bases agree with TRBD2. V dropped 4 bases and J dropped 7; count of bases not matched to a gene: 15. CDR3 size: 17 residues. CDR1 is LNHNV, CDR2 YYDKDF, per germline (reference sequence). The CDR3 reads CATSKAVLQTSIGELFF. The CDR3 nucleotides are TGTGCCACCAGCAAAGCAGTTCTTCAGACTAGCATCGGGGAGCTGTTTTTT. The whole variable domain, filled in from reference TRBV15 and TRBJ2-2, reads DAMVIQNPRYQVTQFGKPVTLSCSQTLNHNVMYWYQQKSSQAPKLLFHYYDKDFNNEADTPDNFQSRRPNTSFCFLDIRSPGLGDTAMYLCATSKAVLQTSIGELFFGEGSRLTVL.

The chain links TRBV29-1 to TRBJ2-7; 10 positions agree with TRBD1. The V segment lost 6 bases and the J segment 1 base; nucleotides outside the gene matches: 6. Looked up from germline, CDR1 is SQVTM and CDR2 is ANQGSEA. CDR3 size: 14 residues. The CDR3: CSVASGQGSYEQYF. Here the CDR3 DNA reads TGCAGCGTCGCATCGGGACAGGGGTCCTACGAGCAGTACTTC.

The J gene is TRBJ2-6, the V gene TRBV7-9, with 7 bases identical to TRBD2. The V and J ends lost 4 bases and 15 bases, in that order; junction bases with no gene match: 3. This CDR3 region has 11 residues. Germline V gene lookup returns CDR1 SEHNR and CDR2 FQNEAQ (reference sequence). The CDR3 DNA follows: TGTGCCAGCAGCTCAGCTAGCGGCCTGACTTTC. Translation gives CASSSASGLTF.

As regards this clonotype: Mismatch with germline at one junction end may stem from a read error. The rearrangement joins TRBV29-1 to TRBJ2-5; unclear D gene. Germline V gene data show CDR1 as SQVTM and CDR2 as ANQGSEA. The CDR3 covers 11 residues. The CDR3 DNA is TGCAGCGCCTCGTACCAAGAGACCCAGCACTTC. It yields the protein CSASYQETQHF.

This clonotype was detected only once. CDR3 sequence (DNA): TGCGCCAGCAGTGGGACAGGGACTAGCGGGAGTCTTTACGAGCAGTACTTC. Its translation is CASSGTGTSGSLYEQYF. The rearrangement uses TRBV10-1 and TRBJ2-7; 14 bases line up with TRBD2. CDR3 length equals 17 residues. Germline assignment: CDR1 WNHNN and CDR2 SYGVQD (reference sequence). V dropped 4 bases and J dropped 4; count of bases not matched to a gene: 9.

This clonotype came up once. V gene TRBV2 combines with J gene TRBJ1-2, with D possibly TRBD1 on 6 matching bases. The germline CDR1 and CDR2 sequences are SNHLY and FYNNEI. Between the trimmed V and J ends, which lost 6 bases and 2 bases, there was a span of 16 bases. This CDR3 is 15 amino acids long. CDR3 loop: CASSLVRGENYGYTF. As DNA, the CDR3 is TGTGCCAGCAGCTTGGTAAGGGGGGAGAACTATGGCTACACCTTC.

This clonotype was recorded many times. J is TRBJ2-7 and V is TRBV6-6, with no clear D. CDR1 is MNHNY, CDR2 SVGAGI, per germline (reference sequence). This CDR3 comprises 15 residues. Trimming removed 7 bases from V and 2 bases from J, with 18 bases in between. CDR3 DNA: TGTGCCAGCACTCCCGTACTCACGAGGACCTACGAGCAGTACTTC. The encoded protein is CASTPVLTRTYEQYF.

This clonotype was observed a handful of times. The gene calls are TRBV25-1 and TRBJ1-6; D not certain. V lost 3 bases, J lost 8 bases, and 20 bases lay in between. The V gene's germline CDR1 is MGHDK and CDR2 SYGVNS. This CDR3 contains 17 residues. The CDR3 region is CASSDRREPRDYSPLHF. DNA of the CDR3: TGTGCCAGCAGTGACCGCCGGGAACCCCGCGACTATTCACCCCTCCACTTT.

In its sample, this clonotype was seen many times. V and J are TRBV5-1 and TRBJ2-7, with 8 bases fitting TRBD2. After removal of 0 bases from V and 0 bases from J, the junction contained 5 bases not matched to a gene. The CDR3 runs to 16 residues. Germline V gene lookup returns CDR1 SGHRS and CDR2 YFSETQ. CDR3 nucleotide sequence: TGCGCCAGCAGCTTGGTGTCGGGAGGGAGCTCCTACGAGCAGTACTTC. Protein sequence: CASSLVSGGSSYEQYF.

For this clonotype: The CDR3 end shows no conserved phenylalanine or tryptophan, and so a read error is likely. The DNA is omitted, as the CDR3 cannot be located on it reliably, and the CDR3 follows TCRdb's listing. This rearrangement joins TRBV9 to TRBJ2-6; TRBD1, the table's D call, lacks a check against the DNA. From its first to its last residue, the CDR3 has 16 amino acids. Looked up from germline, CDR1 is SGDLS and CDR2 is YYNGEE. CDR3 region: CASTRGVGSGANVLVL.

This clonotype appeared a single time. The rearrangement links TRBV2 to TRBJ2-2; TRBD1 or TRBD2 may be the D gene (6 bases each). Between the trimmed V and J ends, which lost 3 bases and 10 bases, there was a span of 15 bases. The CDR3 spans 14 residues. Germline V gene lookup returns CDR1 SNHLY and CDR2 FYNNEI. CDR3 DNA sequence: TGTGCCAGCAGTGACGTGGGGGGCCGGGCGGAGCTGTTTTTT. Protein: CASSDVGGRAELFF.

This clonotype was seen ten or more times. The chain couples TRBV7-9 to TRBJ1-6, with TRBD1 as a possible D gene (5 bases). The CDR3 covers 15 residues. Germline CDR1 is SEHNR and CDR2 is FQNEAQ (reference sequence). Trimming stripped 8 bases from V and 7 bases from J, with 18 bases between. The CDR3 DNA reads TGTGCCAGCCGCGTGGGGCCTTTTCAAAATTCACCCCTCCACTTT. Residues: CASRVGPFQNSPLHF.

Ten or more counts support this clonotype. The chain recombines TRBV7-9 with TRBJ1-4; D is unresolved. This CDR3 region has 17 residues. Trimming pared 4 bases from V and 8 bases from J, leaving 23 bases between. From germline, CDR1 is SEHNR and CDR2 FQNEAQ (reference sequence). As DNA, the CDR3 is TGTGCCAGCAGCTCCTCCTCCCCCGAGGTCCGCCGAGAAAAACTGTTTTTT. Protein sequence: CASSSSSPEVRREKLFF.

This clonotype was seen repeatedly, ten times or more. The chain is built from TRBV7-8 and TRBJ2-5; D is ambiguous. V lost 4 bases and J 5 bases, leaving 23 bases between the germline ends. CDR1 is SGHVS and CDR2 is FQNEAQ in the germline V gene. This CDR3 region has 17 residues. CDR3 sequence: CASSSKRVLVHVETQYF. In DNA, the CDR3 is TGTGCCAGCAGCTCAAAAAGAGTCTTAGTTCACGTGGAGACCCAGTACTTC.

The chain carries TRBV12-3 or TRBV12-4 and TRBJ1-5; 9 bases are shared with TRBD1. The CDR3 runs 15 residues. V lost 3 bases, J lost 4 bases, and 4 bases stayed unmatched. CDR3 in amino acids: CASSLGQGLNQPQHF. The CDR3 region has the DNA TGTGCCAGCAGTTTGGGACAGGGACTAAATCAGCCCCAGCATTTT.

On this clonotype: Just one base apart from a much larger clone, this may be a read error. The rearrangement links TRBV20-1 to TRBJ2-7; D is possibly TRBD1 (5 bases). There are 12 residues in the CDR3. The germline V gene encodes CDR1 DFQATT and CDR2 SNEGSKA (reference sequence). In DNA form, the CDR3 reads TGCAGAGGGGTAGGGCGGTCTTACGAGCAGTACTTC. It specifies CRGVGRSYEQYF.

This sequence joins TRBV10-3 and TRBJ1-1, with D maybe TRBD1 (6 bases). CDR3 length: 14 residues. The V end lost 3 bases, the J end lost 4 bases, and 12 bases lay between the germline ends. Per the germline V gene, CDR1 is ENHRY and CDR2 is SYGVKD. The CDR3 region is CAISEGGTFTEAFF. CDR3 DNA sequence: TGTGCCATCAGTGAAGGGGGAACATTCACTGAAGCTTTCTTT.

The chain is built from TRBV2 and TRBJ2-6; D is uncertain. The CDR3 spans 14 residues. Per the germline V gene, CDR1 is SNHLY and CDR2 is FYNNEI. V was trimmed by 4 bases and J by 6 bases, leaving 10 bases between them. As DNA, the CDR3 is TGTGCCAGCAGTGTGGTCGGGTTGGCCAACGTCCTGACTTTC. It codes for CASSVVGLANVLTF.

The chain uses TRBV15 and TRBJ1-6, with a weak D call TRBD1 (5 bases). In germline, CDR1 is LNHNV, CDR2 YYDKDF (reference sequence). Between the trimmed V and J ends, which lost 0 bases and 6 bases, there was a span of 9 bases. The CDR3 runs 15 residues. This CDR3 reads CATSRDRDPNSPLHF. In nucleotides, the CDR3 is TGTGCCACCAGCAGAGACAGGGACCCTAATTCACCCCTCCACTTT.

This clonotype was seen once. This may arise from a read error, as a much more abundant clone is one base away. This chain links TRBV6-1 with TRBJ2-7; 7 positions agree with TRBD1. The CDR3 has 13 residues. V dropped 8 bases and J dropped 3; count of bases not matched to a gene: 7. Germline lookup yields CDR1 MNHNS and CDR2 SASEGT. The CDR3 protein is CASRGRGIYEQYF. As DNA, the CDR3 is TGTGCCAGCCGTGGCAGGGGGATCTACGAGCAGTACTTC.

The J gene is TRBJ1-4, the V gene TRBV7-6; maybe TRBD1 (6 bases). This CDR3 is built from 14 residues. Germline V lookup: CDR1 SGHVS, CDR2 FNYEAQ. V lost 5 bases and J lost 7, with 14 bases in between. The CDR3 spells CASSERGGAEKLFF. The DNA of the CDR3 is TGTGCCAGCAGCGAACGAGGGGGGGCTGAAAAACTGTTTTTT.

The rearrangement joins TRBV11-1 to TRBJ2-2, with 7 bases identical to TRBD1. The CDR3 consists of 17 residues. The V gene end was trimmed by 4 bases and the J gene end by 0 bases; junction bases not matched to a gene: 8. Germline CDR1 SGHAT, CDR2 FQDESV (reference sequence). The CDR3, as DNA: TGTGCCAGCAGCTACAGCGCCGGGACAGCGAACACCGGGGAGCTGTTTTTT. It codes for CASSYSAGTANTGELFF.

This clonotype was observed a few times. The DNA is omitted, as the CDR3 cannot be located on it reliably, and the CDR3 follows TCRdb's listing. The chain links TRBV7-3 to TRBJ2-7; the DNA was not compared with TRBD1, the D call given in the table. Germline CDR1 reads SGHTA; CDR2 reads FQGTGA. The CDR3 comprises 19 residues, both ends counted. The CDR3 here is CASSFYICSARGQTYEQYF.